The 6 T cell receptor beta chains given below trace back to one sample, sequenced in a study of vaccination effects on CD4 cells after COVID-19. The data were produced by immunoSEQ multiplex PCR, yet TCRdb's version contains in-frame clones alone and is incomplete. Among more than 35,000 clones listed, 72% were seen once. Investigators separated out CD4+ T cells once approximately 10 days of culture had passed. Every participant took two doses of the BNT162b2 or mRNA-1273 vaccine. These receptors' targets are unknown. The starting material was CD4+ T cells from PBMCs cultured without peptide, obtained after COVID-19 vaccination. All receptors come from a human donor who received a COVID-19 vaccine.

The chain joins TRBV10-2 to TRBJ2-3, with D perhaps TRBD2 (7 bases). Trimming removed 6 bases from V and 6 bases from J, with 19 bases in between. This CDR3 is 15 amino acids long. Germline CDR1 reads WSHSY; CDR2 reads SAAADI. The CDR3 is CASRVTGGPGDTQYF. For the CDR3, the DNA is TGCGCCAGCAGAGTCACGGGGGGCCCCGGCGATACGCAGTATTTT.

This chain uses TRBV7-9 with TRBJ1-2; 10 bases fit TRBD1. Germline loops: CDR1 SEHNR, CDR2 FQNEAQ (reference sequence). J gave up 8 bases and V 6 bases, and 12 bases lay outside the gene matches. This CDR3 has 15 amino acids. The CDR3 coding sequence is TGTGCCAGCAGTTTGACAGGGGGCTCTCGTAGCGGCTACACCTTC. Translation: CASSLTGGSRSGYTF.

The chain employs TRBV5-1 and TRBJ1-1; weak D call: TRBD1 (5 bases). The V end was cut by 6 bases, the J end by 0 bases, with 12 bases between. This CDR3 spans 14 amino acids. CDR1 and CDR2 (germline): SGHRS, YFSETQ. The CDR3 DNA reads as TGCGCCAGCATGCAGGGAGGGGTGAACACTGAAGCTTTCTTT. This translates into CASMQGGVNTEAFF.

This sequence joins TRBV24-1 and TRBJ2-2, with TRBD1 matching over 7 bases. Germline V gene sequence: CDR1 KGHDR, CDR2 SFDVKD. This CDR3 region has 18 residues. The ends lost 4 bases at V and 4 bases at J; junction bases unmatched: 14. The CDR3, as DNA: TGTGCCACCAGTGACTCTCCCCCGGGACAGAGACTCACCGGGGAGCTGTTTTTT. Translated: CATSDSPPGQRLTGELFF.

The chain carries TRBV12-3 or TRBV12-4 and TRBJ2-7; the D is unclear. This CDR3 is 13 amino acids long. Trimming shortened V by 1 base and J by 1 base, and 5 bases separated the two germline ends. Written as DNA, the CDR3 is TGTGCCAGCAGTTTAGAGACGTCCTACGAGCAGTACTTC. This translates into CASSLETSYEQYF.

Here the CDR3 reads CASSSSTGERAKNIQYF. CDR3 bases: TGTGCCAGCAGCTCCTCGACAGGGGAGAGGGCCAAAAACATTCAGTACTTC. The rearrangement uses TRBV7-9 and TRBJ2-4, with 8 nucleotides matching TRBD1. The germline gives CDR1 SEHNR, CDR2 FQNEAQ (reference sequence). The CDR3 runs to 17 residues. The trim removed 4 bases at V and 1 base at J, leaving 9 bases unmatched.